Presented here are 13 T cell receptor beta chains from one specimen sequenced in a study of T cell responses to AZD1222 COVID-19 vaccine. Sequencing used immunoSEQ multiplex PCR; TCRdb keeps in-frame clones, though not all of them. The sample includes around 30,000 clones, approximately 89% of them seen just once. The sample was peripheral blood, taken on day 0 of AZD1222 vaccination. These receptors were collected from an adult in good health.

The genes are TRBV10-3 and TRBJ2-3; no clear D. V was clipped by 0 bases and J by 5 bases, with 3 bases between them. CDR1 and CDR2 from the germline V gene are ENHRY and SYGVKD. The CDR3 sequence is 12 residues long. The CDR3 nucleotides are TGTGCCATCAGTGAGTCCGGAGATACGCAGTATTTT. Its protein is CAISESGDTQYF.

The chain links TRBV5-4 to TRBJ1-2; 8 bases are a match to TRBD1. Germline lookup yields CDR1 SGHNT and CDR2 YYREEE (reference sequence). This CDR3 spans 13 amino acids. The J segment lost 2 bases and the V segment lost 6 bases, leaving 3 bases of the junction unmatched. The CDR3: CASNGDRNYGYTF. The CDR3 DNA reads TGTGCCAGCAACGGGGACAGGAACTATGGCTACACCTTC.

The rearrangement links TRBV9 to TRBJ1-2; D uncertain. This CDR3 has 12 amino acids. The germline V and J ends were trimmed by 0 bases and 7 bases, with 7 bases remaining between them. The germline V gene has CDR1 SGDLS and CDR2 YYNGEE. CDR3 sequence reads: CASSVATGGYTF. In DNA form, the CDR3 reads TGTGCCAGCAGCGTAGCTACGGGTGGCTACACCTTC. The full variable domain, its missing parts supplied by reference TRBV9 and TRBJ1-2, is DSGVTQTPKHLITATGQRVTLRCSPRSGDLSVYWYQQSLDQGLQFLIQYYNGEERAKGNILERFSAQQFPDLHSELNLSSLELGDSALYFCASSVATGGYTFGSGTRLTVV.

The chain uses TRBV6-2 or TRBV6-3 and TRBJ1-1; D not resolved. Trimming left V 3 bases short and J 1 base short, with 12 bases between. The V gene's germline CDR1 is MNHEY and CDR2 SVGEGT. The CDR3 extends over 15 amino acids. The CDR3 sequence is CASSYGSEPNTEAFF. The DNA for the CDR3 is TGTGCCAGCAGTTATGGATCAGAACCGAACACTGAAGCTTTCTTT.

This clone was counted only a few times. This chain connects TRBV6-5 to TRBJ1-1, with a weak D call TRBD1 (5 bases). V lost 0 bases, J lost 5 bases, and 13 bases lay in between. The germline V gene encodes CDR1 MNHEY and CDR2 SVGAGI. This CDR3 has 15 residues. The CDR3 sequence: CASSYSSQGWTEAFF. CDR3 DNA sequence: TGTGCCAGCAGTTACTCGAGTCAGGGATGGACTGAAGCTTTCTTT.

CDR3 bases: TGTGCCAGCAGCGCGATTGCCGGGACAGGGGGCGTTGGGGCCAACGTCCTGACTTTC. It is translated as CASSAIAGTGGVGANVLTF. This chain connects TRBV9 to TRBJ2-6; 12 bases match TRBD1. J lost 3 bases, V lost 3 bases, and 10 bases had no gene match. CDR1 is SGDLS, CDR2 YYNGEE, per germline. The CDR3 loop spans 19 amino acids.

This clone was found once. This sequence joins TRBV3-1 (or the pseudogene TRBV3-2) and TRBJ2-7; D is perhaps TRBD1 or TRBD2 (6 bases each). Trimming removed 10 bases at V and 3 bases at J, with 28 bases between. The CDR3 totals 17 residues. In germline, CDR1 is LGHDT, CDR2 YNNKEL (reference sequence). The CDR3 sequence: CATTQDESGRGGYEQYF. The CDR3 DNA follows: TGTGCCACCACCCAAGACGAAAGCGGCAGGGGAGGCTACGAGCAGTACTTC.

V gene TRBV18 combines with J gene TRBJ1-2; D possibly corresponds to TRBD1 (5 bases). Germline-derived CDR1 and CDR2 are KGHSH and LQKENI. The length of the CDR3 is 14 residues. V shed 2 bases and J shed 6 bases, with 13 bases lying between them. This CDR3 reads CASSPVGVKDGYTF. The DNA for the CDR3 is TGTGCCAGCTCACCAGTAGGGGTTAAGGATGGCTACACCTTC.

The chain links TRBV5-4 to TRBJ2-7; TRBD2 might be the D (5 bases). The CDR3 spans 13 residues. With 0 bases removed from V and 5 bases from J, the gap between germline ends came to 9 bases. Germline V gives CDR1 SGHNT, CDR2 YYREEE (reference sequence). The CDR3 loop reads CASSLVRGNEQYF. The CDR3 coding sequence is TGTGCCAGCAGCTTGGTACGGGGTAACGAGCAGTACTTC.

The chain carries TRBV10-3 and TRBJ2-3; 8 nucleotides line up with TRBD2. The CDR3 consists of 16 residues. Germline trimming cut 3 bases from V and 2 bases from J; bases unmatched to any gene: 7. In germline, CDR1 is ENHRY, CDR2 SYGVKD. The CDR3 protein is CAISEWGGGITDTQYF. The CDR3 DNA sequence: TGTGCCATCAGTGAATGGGGCGGGGGGATCACAGATACGCAGTATTTT.

This chain joins TRBV5-4 and TRBJ1-4, with no clear D. With 0 bases removed from V and 8 bases from J, the gap between germline ends came to 14 bases. The CDR3 has 15 amino acids. Germline CDR1 reads SGHNT; CDR2 reads YYREEE (reference sequence). CDR3 loop: CASSLESHSQEKLFF. Here the CDR3 DNA reads TGTGCCAGCAGCTTGGAGTCCCACTCGCAGGAAAAACTGTTTTTT.

The chain uses TRBV12-2 and TRBJ1-2; the table names TRBD1, a call not compared with the DNA. TRBV12-2 is an annotated pseudogene. CDR3 length: 17 amino acids. The CDR3 DNA is TGTGCAAGTCGCTTAGGAAGGGCACAGGGGAAAAACTATGGCTACACCTTC. Translating it yields CASRLGRAQGKNYGYTF.

The chain uses TRBV7-9 and TRBJ1-5, with 8 bases lining up with TRBD1. J lost 5 bases, V lost 5 bases, and 8 bases had no gene match. The CDR3 runs 15 residues. The germline gives CDR1 SEHNR, CDR2 FQNEAQ (reference sequence). The CDR3 loop is CASSPGTGRDQPQHF. As DNA, the CDR3 is TGTGCCAGCAGCCCAGGGACAGGTAGAGATCAGCCCCAGCATTTT.